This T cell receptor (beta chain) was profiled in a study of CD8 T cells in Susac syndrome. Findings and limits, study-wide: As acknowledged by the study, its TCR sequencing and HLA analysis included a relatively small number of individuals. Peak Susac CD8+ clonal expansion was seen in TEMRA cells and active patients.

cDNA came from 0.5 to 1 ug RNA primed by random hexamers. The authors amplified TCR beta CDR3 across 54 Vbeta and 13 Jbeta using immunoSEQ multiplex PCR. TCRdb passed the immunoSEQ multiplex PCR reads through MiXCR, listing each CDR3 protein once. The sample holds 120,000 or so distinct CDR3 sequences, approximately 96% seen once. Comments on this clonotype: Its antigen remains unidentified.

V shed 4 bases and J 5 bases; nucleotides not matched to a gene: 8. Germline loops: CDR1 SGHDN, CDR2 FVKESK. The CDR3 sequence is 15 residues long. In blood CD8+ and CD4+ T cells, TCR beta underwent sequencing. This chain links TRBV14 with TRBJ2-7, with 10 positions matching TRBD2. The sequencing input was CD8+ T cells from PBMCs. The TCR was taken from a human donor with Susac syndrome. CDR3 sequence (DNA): TGTGCCAGCAGCCTGGCTAGCGGGAGAGGGAACGAGCAGTACTTC. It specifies CASSLASGRGNEQYF.